This section outlines one T cell receptor (beta chain) sequence together with its context. In the original processing: Amplification of reference gene primers provided the estimated nucleated cell counts. This table comes from immunoSEQ multiplex PCR, and its TCRdb copy is limited to in-frame clones, with some not included. That table gives V, J and clone size, and the DNA gave D and trimming. The sample holds under 80,000 clones, roughly 80% seen once. The source of the sample is a study of blood T cell repertoires in COVID-19. This CDR3 has 15 residues. V was clipped by 10 bases and J by 1 base; unmatched bases: 12. Looked up from germline, CDR1 is WSHSY and CDR2 is SAAADI.

V usage is TRBV10-2 and J usage is TRBJ1-1; 7 bases fit TRBD1. The specimen sequenced was peripheral blood. The sequence came from a woman aged 80 or over with active or convalescent COVID-19. The CDR3, as DNA: TGCGCCACCTGGGGGATGGCAGGGGGGAACACTGAAGCTTTCTTT. Translation gives CATWGMAGGNTEAFF.